The entry that follows covers one T cell receptor beta chain sequence. Its antigen target is currently unknown. No much larger clone is present one base from it, and per-base qualities are unavailable. The record originates from a study of blood T cell repertoires in COVID-19 (dated by TCRdb to about 2020). Looking at the study overall: Samples covering the acute and convalescent phases of COVID-19 were provided by collaborators in the United States, Italy and Spain. Where HLA class I and class II types were available, the types were taken from metadata supplied by the sample provider, not from assay-based typing. Samples came from the ongoing ImmuneRACE study (first 160 participants) plus 1,254 subjects from 6 global collaborators. The repertoires were released in a freely available public database meant as a resource for research on the immune response to SARS-CoV-2. Subjects who had been exposed to COVID-19, were actively infected with it, or had recovered from it provided the deeply sampled blood TCRbeta repertoires that made up the dataset. The prospective study material was composed of cDNA or gDNA derived from T cells, B-cell-depleted T cells, or PBMCs. Nearly every sample came with metadata listing a de-identified subject ID, COVID-19 status, age in years and sex.

The CDR3 contains 13 residues, cysteine and phenylalanine counted. Only the CDR3 part of the read is kept: 39 bases, read in frame from the first base. The CDR1 and CDR2 encoded by the germline V gene are SNHLY and FYNNEI. Trimming at the junction amounts to 7 bases on V and 4 bases on J, and the germline ends lie 13 bases apart. TCRbeta CDR3 regions were amplified from genomic DNA by means of the immunoSEQ Assay, a bias-controlled multiplex PCR. Turning to the authors' computational methods: Nucleated cell counts per sample were estimated from amplification of reference gene primers within the assay. To quantify the absolute abundance of each unique TCRbeta CDR3 rearrangement, sequence reads were collapsed and filtered. For each sample, productive Simpson clonality was calculated as the square root of Simpson's diversity index over productive rearrangements. TCRdb limited this immuneACCESS table to in-frame rearrangements with V and J called. A share of clones is missing; checked studies link under half to unresolved V genes, and the rest is unexplained. V and J calls plus clone size are reproduced from that table; the DNA served to infer D and trimming. For this sample there are fewer than 300,000 clones; more than 90% appear just once. The ten largest clones take up roughly 2.7% of the sample.

Here is what the overall study found, with its caveats: Clinical and demographic metadata were provided uncurated, with the amount varying by source and participant.

One collaborating source in Seattle enrolled patients while the patients were actively infected and followed the patients over time throughout the course of disease. Whole blood was collected in K2EDTA tubes by collaborating institutions according to the institutions' own protocols. For TCRbeta analysis, collaborators shipped samples as frozen whole blood, isolated PBMCs, or DNA extracted from either of those sample types. The chain joins TRBV2 to TRBJ1-1; no D segment can be confidently identified. The source is a person between 18 and 35 years old with COVID-19, enrolled during active disease. What was sequenced was peripheral blood. CDR3 sequence: CASIGGSGTEAFF. The DNA is as follows: TGTGCCAGCATCGGCGGCTCGGGCACTGAAGCTTTCTTT. The CDR3 plus the reference TRBV2 and TRBJ1-1 genes for the other parts give the full variable domain: EPEVTQTPSHQVTQMGQEVILRCVPISNHLYFYWYRQILGQKVEFLVSFYNNEISEKSEIFDDQFSVERPDGSNFTLKIRSTKLEDSAMYFCASIGGSGTEAFFGQGTRLTVV.